This T cell receptor beta chain came from a study of HIV-infected patients and healthy controls. Germline V CDR1 and CDR2: MNHEY, SMNVEV (reference sequence). CDR3 size: 15 residues. The junction had 4 bases not matched to a gene; V was cut back by 6 bases and J by 0 bases. 500 ng RNA was reverse transcribed with alpha and beta constant-region primers. Each of the alpha and beta chains got its own library through chain-specific third strand synthesis with indices. From the 5' RACE reads, TCRdb called clonotypes with MiXCR, one entry per CDR3 protein. The table lists under 20,000 distinct CDR3 sequences, roughly 7.7% of them singletons. Whole blood was used without fractionation, so all unsorted peripheral T cells were included. This clonotype was seen a handful of times.

J is TRBJ2-4 and V is TRBV27; the match to TRBD1 covers 8 bases. This receptor was identified in an adult in good health. The sample comprised blood. The CDR3 nucleotides are TGTGCCAGCAGACTTCAGGGGGCAGCCAAAAACATTCAGTACTTC. Translation: CASRLQGAAKNIQYF.